This TCR beta chain was recovered during a study of blood T cell repertoires in COVID-19. Turning to the study itself: Donors in the United States, Italy and Spain gave samples during acute or convalescent COVID-19. T cells, B-cell-depleted T cells, or PBMCs provided the cDNA or gDNA that served as material.

In the original workflow: From reference gene primer amplification, estimates of nucleated cell counts were derived. Using immunoSEQ multiplex PCR, the repertoire was profiled, and TCRdb retains in-frame clones only, with some absent. V, J and clone size are taken as reported in that table, and D and trimming were inferred from the DNA itself. The table includes about 68,000 clones, about 82% detected once. J gave up 5 bases and V 4 bases, and 8 bases lay outside the gene matches. CDR1 SGHRS and CDR2 YFSETQ come from the germline V gene. The CDR3 runs 15 residues. The chain combines TRBV5-1 with TRBJ2-3; 9 bases map to TRBD2. Sample: peripheral blood. The receptor was derived from a man aged 50 or older with acute or convalescent COVID-19. This chain's CDR3 is CASSLRTSEIDTQYF. CDR3 DNA: TGCGCCAGCAGCCTCAGGACTAGCGAGATAGATACGCAGTATTTT.